Following are 20 T cell receptor beta chains from one sample sequenced in a study of CD4 T cells in relation to SARS-CoV-2 and coronaviruses. CD4+ T cells from unexposed donors were obtained before the COVID-19 pandemic (2011-2018). The data were produced by immunoSEQ multiplex PCR, yet TCRdb's version contains in-frame clones alone and is incomplete. The sample carries approximately 70,000 clones, roughly 93% recorded once. Source material: naive CD4+ T cells from PBMCs. Subset denoted: naive CD4+ T cells isolated by negative enrichment. These receptors all stem from a human donor in good health.

A single count supports this clone. The sample holds other DNA sequences that translate to the same CDR3. The V and J genes are TRBV23-1 and TRBJ1-5; tentatively, D is TRBD1 (5 bases). TRBV23-1 is an open reading frame whose function is uncertain. This CDR3 is built from 16 residues. The V end was cut by 4 bases, the J end by 4 bases, with 17 bases between. The DNA of the CDR3 is TGCGCCAGCAGTCCCTCCGTTGGGGGTAGTAATCAGCCCCAGCATTTT. As protein: CASSPSVGGSNQPQHF.

V usage is TRBV7-2 and J usage is TRBJ2-7, with unresolved D. Germline CDR1 is SGHTA and CDR2 is FQGNSA. V lost 5 bases and J lost 2, with 7 bases in between. The CDR3 length is 12 residues. The CDR3 spells CASSADPYEQYF. DNA for the CDR3: TGTGCCAGCAGCGCCGACCCCTACGAGCAGTACTTC.

The chain carries TRBV5-1 and TRBJ2-1, with TRBD2 as a possible D gene (6 bases). The CDR3 has 16 residues. Per germline, CDR1 SGHRS and CDR2 YFSETQ. V lost 1 base, J lost 6 bases, and 17 bases lay in between. The CDR3 bases are TGCGCCAGCAGCTTGACGGACCCAAGAGCGGGCAATGAGCAGTTCTTC. Protein: CASSLTDPRAGNEQFF.

The rearrangement links TRBV3-1 (or the pseudogene TRBV3-2) to TRBJ2-7; either TRBD1 or TRBD2 may fit D (5 bases each). Trimming took 3 bases from V and 6 from J, leaving 15 bases between them. The CDR3 totals 14 residues. CDR1 LGHDT and CDR2 YNNKEL come from the germline V gene (reference sequence). CDR3 residues: CASSQRASGGEQYF. The DNA of the CDR3 is TGTGCCAGCAGCCAGCGGGCCTCTGGGGGCGAGCAGTACTTC.

This CDR3 reads CASSREQGRSNQPQHF. The CDR3, as DNA: TGTGCCAGCAGTCGCGAACAGGGTCGGAGCAATCAGCCCCAGCATTTT. The chain has TRBV28 and TRBJ1-5, with a tentative D call TRBD1 (6 bases). Germline V gene sequence: CDR1 MDHEN, CDR2 SYDVKM. This CDR3 is 16 amino acids long. With 5 bases removed from V and 1 base from J, the gap between germline ends came to 15 bases.

The genes are TRBV5-1 and TRBJ1-4, with 7 positions matching TRBD1. Germline trimming cut 0 bases from V and 3 bases from J; bases unmatched to any gene: 8. This CDR3 is 17 amino acids long. Looked up from germline, CDR1 is SGHRS and CDR2 is YFSETQ. CDR3: CASSLAGWDRSNEKLFF. The CDR3 bases are TGCGCCAGCAGCTTGGCCGGGTGGGACAGATCTAATGAAAAACTGTTTTTT. The entire variable domain, with the rest obtained from reference TRBV5-1 and TRBJ1-4, is as follows: KAGVTQTPRYLIKTRGQQVTLSCSPISGHRSVSWYQQTPGQGLQFLFEYFSETQRNKGNFPGRFSGRQFSNSRSEMNVSTLELGDSALYLCASSLAGWDRSNEKLFFGSGTQLSVL.

The V call is TRBV24-1, the J call TRBJ2-3; D unclear. This CDR3 is 17 amino acids long. Germline values: CDR1 KGHDR, CDR2 SFDVKD. The ends were cut back, 4 bases at V and 9 bases at J, with 25 bases in the middle. CDR3 amino acids: CATSDPRVRGTTHTQYF. The CDR3 region has the DNA TGTGCCACCAGTGACCCGCGCGTGAGAGGTACAACCCACACGCAGTATTTT.

This chain connects TRBV19 to TRBJ2-7, with 11 nucleotides matching TRBD1. CDR3 length: 15 amino acids. CDR1 is LNHDA, CDR2 SQIVND, per germline (reference sequence). The J segment lost 3 bases and the V segment lost 4 bases, leaving 5 bases of the junction unmatched. CDR3: CASSSGTGGSYEQYF. In DNA, the CDR3 is TGTGCCAGTAGTAGTGGGACAGGGGGTAGCTACGAGCAGTACTTC.

The genes are TRBV5-1 and TRBJ2-1; 10 bases map to TRBD2. In germline, CDR1 is SGHRS, CDR2 YFSETQ. The trim removed 4 bases at V and 6 bases at J, leaving 10 bases unmatched. This CDR3 spans 16 amino acids. The CDR3 bases are TGCGCCAGCAGCCGGGGCGGGACTAGCGAGGGCAATGAGCAGTTCTTC. Protein: CASSRGGTSEGNEQFF.

V and J are TRBV30 and TRBJ2-6, with 9 bases identical to TRBD1. Germline CDR1 reads GTSNPN; CDR2 reads SVGIG (reference sequence). The CDR3 sequence is 16 residues long. Trimming removed 5 bases from V and 0 bases from J; junction bases left unmatched: 5. CDR3 bases: TGTGCCTGGGGGGACAGGGCCAACTCTGGGGCCAACGTCCTGACTTTC. Encoded protein: CAWGDRANSGANVLTF.

This chain connects TRBV3-1 (or the pseudogene TRBV3-2) to TRBJ2-3; D gene ambiguous. The germline V gene encodes CDR1 LGHDT and CDR2 YNNKEL (reference sequence). This CDR3 contains 13 residues. V was trimmed by 1 base and J by 3 bases, leaving 5 bases between them. The CDR3 DNA sequence: TGTGCCAGCAGCCAAGGGTTTACAGATACGCAGTATTTT. This gives the protein CASSQGFTDTQYF.

V and J are TRBV9 and TRBJ1-6; D unresolved. The germline V gene has CDR1 SGDLS and CDR2 YYNGEE. Trimming left V 0 bases short and J 14 bases short, with 18 bases between. The CDR3 is made up of 15 amino acids. This CDR3 reads CASSVALDGASTLHF. The CDR3 coding sequence is TGTGCCAGCAGCGTAGCTCTGGACGGAGCCTCGACCCTCCACTTT.

V usage is TRBV11-2 and J usage is TRBJ2-5, with D possibly TRBD1 on 6 matching bases. V lost 5 bases and J 1 base, leaving 17 bases between the germline ends. Germline lookup yields CDR1 SGHAT and CDR2 FQNNGV. The length of the CDR3 is 16 residues. The CDR3 reads CASSTSGTQPQETQYF. CDR3 bases: TGTGCCAGCAGCACTTCCGGGACACAGCCCCAAGAGACCCAGTACTTC.

The gene calls are TRBV2 and TRBJ2-5; 11 bases line up with TRBD2. CDR1 SNHLY and CDR2 FYNNEI come from the germline V gene. J was trimmed by 4 bases and V by 4 bases; bases with no gene match: 8. CDR3 length: 16 residues. Here the CDR3 DNA reads TGTGCCAGCAGTGGCAGTAGCGGGGGGGCGGGAGAGACCCAGTACTTC. Translated, it gives CASSGSSGGAGETQYF.

This clone was observed a single time. The CDR3 reads CASAAPTRTDTQYF. CDR3 nucleotide sequence: TGCGCCAGCGCCGCCCCTACTCGCACAGATACGCAGTATTTT. V is TRBV5-1 and J is TRBJ2-3; D is unclear. The CDR3 is 14 amino acids. Per the germline V gene, CDR1 is SGHRS and CDR2 is YFSETQ. With 7 bases removed from V and 1 base from J, the gap between germline ends came to 13 bases.

The chain recombines TRBV18 with TRBJ2-1; TRBD1 matches at 12 bases. Germline V lookup: CDR1 KGHSH, CDR2 LQKENI. The CDR3 has 15 amino acids. V lost 3 bases to trimming and J lost 9 bases; unmatched junction nucleotides: 6. CDR3 bases: TGTGCCAGCTCACCGGGACAGGGGGCGGTTCCTGAGCAGTTCTTC. This encodes CASSPGQGAVPEQFF.

CDR3 protein: CATSRVLVGQGSGYTF. CDR3 DNA: TGTGCCACCAGCAGAGTTTTGGTGGGACAGGGAAGTGGCTACACCTTC. The chain employs TRBV15 and TRBJ1-2; TRBD1 matches 9 bases. CDR1 LNHNV and CDR2 YYDKDF come from the germline V gene (reference sequence). The V segment lost 1 base and the J segment 7 bases; nucleotides outside the gene matches: 10. There are 16 residues in the CDR3.

V and J are TRBV30 and TRBJ1-6, with D perhaps TRBD1 (5 bases). CDR1 and CDR2 (germline): GTSNPN, SVGIG (reference sequence). Trimming took 4 bases from V and 6 from J, leaving 25 bases between them. This CDR3 is 18 amino acids long. The CDR3 region is CAWKPKMGSLRGNSPLHF. For the CDR3, the DNA is TGTGCCTGGAAACCGAAGATGGGCAGTCTTAGGGGTAATTCACCCCTCCACTTT. The full variable domain, in which reference TRBV30 and TRBJ1-6 provide the parts outside the CDR3, is SQTIHQWPATLVQPVGSPLSLECTVEGTSNPNLYWYRQAAGRGLQLLFYSVGIGQISSEVPQNLSASRPQDRQFILSSKKLLLSDSGFYLCAWKPKMGSLRGNSPLHFGNGTRLTVT.

This clone was picked up a small number of times. V is TRBV5-4 and J is TRBJ2-2, with D maybe TRBD1 (6 bases). V was clipped by 4 bases and J by 2 bases, with 12 bases between them. The CDR3 contains 15 residues. Looked up from germline, CDR1 is SGHNT and CDR2 is YYREEE (reference sequence). For the CDR3, the DNA is TGTGCCAGCAGCACGGGACAAGGTAACACCGGGGAGCTGTTTTTT. It encodes CASSTGQGNTGELFF.

The chain carries TRBV29-1 and TRBJ1-4, with a possible D match to TRBD1 (5 bases). The CDR3 totals 13 residues. Trimming stripped 6 bases from V and 4 bases from J, with 12 bases between. Germline V gene lookup returns CDR1 SQVTM and CDR2 ANQGSEA. The DNA of the CDR3 is TGCAGCGTGGGTGGGGGGAGTAATGAAAAACTGTTTTTT. Its translation is CSVGGGSNEKLFF.